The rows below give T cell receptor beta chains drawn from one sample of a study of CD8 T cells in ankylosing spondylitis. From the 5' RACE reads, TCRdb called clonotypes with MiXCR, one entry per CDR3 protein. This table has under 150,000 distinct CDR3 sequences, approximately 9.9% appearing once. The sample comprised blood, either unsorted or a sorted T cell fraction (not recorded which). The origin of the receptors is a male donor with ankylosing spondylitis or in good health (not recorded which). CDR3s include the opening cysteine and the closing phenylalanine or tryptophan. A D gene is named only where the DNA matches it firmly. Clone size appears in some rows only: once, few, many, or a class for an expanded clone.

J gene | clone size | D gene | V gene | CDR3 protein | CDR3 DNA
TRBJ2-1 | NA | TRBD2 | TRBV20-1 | CSERGVSREGLEQFF | TGCAGTGAAAGGGGGGTGTCGCGGGAGGGCCTTGAGCAGTTCTTC
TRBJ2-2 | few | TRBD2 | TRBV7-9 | CASSLAAGGSGELFF | TGTGCCAGCAGCTTAGCAGCGGGAGGATCCGGGGAGCTGTTTTTT
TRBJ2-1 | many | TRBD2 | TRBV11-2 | CASSPGPSGRGYNEQFF | TGTGCCAGCAGCCCTGGTCCTAGCGGGAGGGGTTACAATGAGCAGTTCTTC
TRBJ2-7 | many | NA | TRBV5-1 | CASSLVPGAYEQYF | TGCGCCAGCAGCTTGGTTCCAGGAGCGTACGAGCAGTACTTC
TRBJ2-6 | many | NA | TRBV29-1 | CSVGATSGANVLTF | TGCAGCGTTGGTGCAACTTCTGGGGCCAACGTCCTGACTTTC
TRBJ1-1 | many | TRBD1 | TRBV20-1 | CSAKGGTGNTEAFF | TGCAGTGCAAAAGGAGGGACAGGGAACACTGAAGCTTTCTTT
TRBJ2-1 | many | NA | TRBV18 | CASSLDGRAEQFF | TGTGCCAGCTCACTGGACGGGCGGGCCGAGCAGTTCTTC
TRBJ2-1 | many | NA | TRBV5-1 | CASSADRTYNEQFF | TGCGCCAGCAGCGCGGACAGAACTTACAATGAGCAGTTCTTC
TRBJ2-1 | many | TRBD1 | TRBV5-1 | CASSIRTGAGNEQFF | TGCGCCAGCAGCATCAGGACAGGGGCCGGAAATGAGCAGTTCTTC
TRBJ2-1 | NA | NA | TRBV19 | CASSIDIYQRAYNEQFF | TGTGCCAGTAGTATAGATATTTACCAGCGGGCCTACAATGAGCAGTTCTTC
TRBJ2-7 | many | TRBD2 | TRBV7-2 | CASSPSSGPYEQYF | TGTGCCAGCAGCCCCTCTAGCGGGCCCTACGAGCAGTACTTC
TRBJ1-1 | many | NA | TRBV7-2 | CASSLVAGREAFF | TGTGCCAGCAGCTTAGTGGCAGGGCGTGAAGCTTTCTTT
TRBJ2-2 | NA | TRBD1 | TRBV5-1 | CASRGTENTGELFF | TGCGCCAGCAGGGGGACAGAGAACACCGGGGAGCTGTTTTTT
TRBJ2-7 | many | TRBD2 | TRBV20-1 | CSARDRSSGRPEQYF | TGCAGTGCTAGAGATCGTTCTAGCGGGAGACCCGAGCAGTACTTC
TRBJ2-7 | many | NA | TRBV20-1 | CTPYAGVYEQYF | TGCACCCCCTACGCGGGCGTTTACGAGCAGTACTTC
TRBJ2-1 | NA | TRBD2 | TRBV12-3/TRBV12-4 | CASSLDLAGGRTDEQFF | TGTGCCAGCAGTTTAGACCTAGCGGGAGGGAGGACGGATGAGCAGTTCTTC
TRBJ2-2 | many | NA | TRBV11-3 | CASSSLAGGRLFF | TGTGCCAGCAGCTCACTAGCTGGCGGTCGGCTGTTTTTT
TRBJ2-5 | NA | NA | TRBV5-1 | CASSLVIGETQYF | TGCGCCAGCAGCTTGGTCATTGGGGAGACCCAGTACTTC
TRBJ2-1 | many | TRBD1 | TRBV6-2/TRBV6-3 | CASSYETGSLQFF | TGTGCCAGCAGTTACGAGACAGGGTCACTTCAGTTCTTC
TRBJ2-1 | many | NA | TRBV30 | CARTRGGRMDEQFF | TGTGCCAGAACGCGGGGCGGGCGGATGGATGAGCAGTTCTTC
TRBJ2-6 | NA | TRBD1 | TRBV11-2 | CASNPRTGQSSGANVLTF | TGTGCCAGCAACCCTAGAACGGGACAGTCCTCTGGGGCCAACGTCCTGACTTTC
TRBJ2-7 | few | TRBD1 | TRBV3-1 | CASSHSDRSSYEQYF | TGTGCCAGCAGCCACTCGGACAGGAGCTCCTACGAGCAGTACTTC
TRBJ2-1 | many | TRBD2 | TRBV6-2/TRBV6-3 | CASSYRAGVGNEQFF | TGTGCCAGCAGTTACCGAGCGGGAGTGGGCAATGAGCAGTTCTTC
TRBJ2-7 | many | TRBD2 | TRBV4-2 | CASSQVSSGNSYEQYF | TGTGCCAGCAGCCAAGTGTCTAGCGGGAACTCCTACGAGCAGTACTTC
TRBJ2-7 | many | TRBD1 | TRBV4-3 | CASSPGFGQGVGEQYF | TGCGCCAGCAGCCCAGGGTTCGGACAGGGGGTAGGAGAGCAGTACTTC
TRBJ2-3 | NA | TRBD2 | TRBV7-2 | CASSLEPGGYTDTQYF | TGTGCCAGCAGCTTGGAACCGGGAGGGTACACAGATACGCAGTATTTT
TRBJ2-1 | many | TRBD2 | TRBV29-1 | CSVFPGLAGESTGNEQFF | TGCAGCGTTTTTCCCGGACTAGCGGGCGAGAGCACGGGAAATGAGCAGTTCTTC
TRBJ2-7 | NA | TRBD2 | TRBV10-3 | CAISSGSLGDNEQYF | TGTGCCATCAGTAGCGGGAGTCTGGGGGACAACGAGCAGTACTTC
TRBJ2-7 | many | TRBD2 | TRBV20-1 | CSAPLAPSGGSYEQYF | TGCAGTGCTCCCTTAGCGCCTAGCGGGGGCTCCTACGAGCAGTACTTC
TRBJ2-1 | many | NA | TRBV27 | CASSLARASYNEQFF | TGTGCCAGCAGTTTAGCTAGGGCCTCCTACAATGAGCAGTTCTTC
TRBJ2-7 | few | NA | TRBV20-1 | CSVGGRTYYSSYEQYF | TGCAGTGTTGGGGGAAGGACTTACTATAGCTCCTACGAGCAGTACTTC
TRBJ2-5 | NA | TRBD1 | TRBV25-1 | CASSEYPGTEETQYF | TGTGCCAGCAGTGAATACCCCGGGACAGAAGAGACCCAGTACTTC
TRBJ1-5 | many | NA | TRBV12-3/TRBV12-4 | CASSRTRDQPQHF | TGTGCCAGCAGTCGGACCAGGGACCAGCCCCAGCATTTT
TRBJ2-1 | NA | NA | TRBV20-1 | CSAREAGQSYNEQFF | TGCAGTGCTAGAGAAGCGGGACAGTCCTACAATGAGCAGTTCTTC
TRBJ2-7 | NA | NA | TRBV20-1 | CSAREAGSSYEQYF | TGCAGTGCTAGAGAGGCCGGGAGCTCCTACGAGCAGTACTTC
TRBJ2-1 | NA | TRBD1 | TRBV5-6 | CASSLGAGGAIVQFF | TGTGCCAGCAGCTTGGGGGCAGGGGGCGCGATAGTCCAGTTCTTC
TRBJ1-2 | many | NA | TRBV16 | CASSPPNEGFYGYTF | TGTGCCAGCAGCCCACCAAACGAGGGGTTTTATGGCTACACCTTC
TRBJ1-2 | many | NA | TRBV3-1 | CASSLRGSYGYTF | TGTGCCAGCAGCCTAAGGGGGTCCTATGGCTACACCTTC